Listed below are T cell receptor beta chains from one sample, sequenced in a study of blood T cell repertoires in COVID-19. Here immunoSEQ multiplex PCR was the method, and the copy in TCRdb shows in-frame clones only, minus some. Of around 82,000 clones in the sample, around 91% were seen once. The sample comprised peripheral blood. All receptors come from a man between 65 and 85 years old with active or convalescent COVID-19. Each CDR3 is given with its conserved first and last residue. The D gene is left open where the match is weak. For some rows the clone size is stated as once, few or many, or as a class when expanded; others skip it.

TRBV15	-	TRBJ1-2	-	TGTGCCACCAGCAGAGATTGGCAGGGCCGCTATGGCTACACCTTC	CATSRDWQGRYGYTF
TRBV27	once	TRBJ1-5	-	TGTGCCAGCAGTCTAGACAGGACCAATCAGCCCCAGCATTTT	CASSLDRTNQPQHF
TRBV6-4	few	TRBJ1-2	TRBD1	TGTGCCAGCAGTGTTACCCCGGACAGGGGCTATGGCTACACCTTC	CASSVTPDRGYGYTF
TRBV9	-	TRBJ2-1	-	TGTGCCAGCAGCGTAGGTCTCCGACAGGACTACAATGAGCAGTTCTTC	CASSVGLRQDYNEQFF
TRBV7-3	once	TRBJ1-2	-	TGTGCCAGCAGCACCGGGACACCTAACTATGGCTACACCTTC	CASSTGTPNYGYTF
TRBV3-1/TRBV3-2	-	TRBJ2-2	-	TGTGCCAGCATGAGACTGAACACCGGGGAGCTGTTTTTT	CASMRLNTGELFF
TRBV7-8	few	TRBJ2-1	TRBD2	TGTGCCAGCAGCTCGCGACTACTAGCGGGGGGCCGCAGCTCCTACAATGAGCAGTTCTTC	CASSSRLLAGGRSSYNEQFF
TRBV4-1	-	TRBJ2-4	-	TGCGCCAGCAGCCAAGTCGGAGAACAAAAAAACATTCAGTACTTC	CASSQVGEQKNIQYF
TRBV3-1/TRBV3-2	-	TRBJ2-1	TRBD2	TGTGCCAGCAGCCTGGCGGGGGGGGCTGGAAATGAGCAGTTCTTC	CASSLAGGAGNEQFF
TRBV11-2	-	TRBJ2-1	-	TGTGCCAGCAGCCCGTGGAGGGTTTCCTACAATGAGCAGTTCTTC	CASSPWRVSYNEQFF
TRBV20-1	-	TRBJ2-4	-	TGCAGTGCTAGTAAGCCCGGGTCCCTAGCCAAAAACATTCAGTACTTC	CSASKPGSLAKNIQYF
TRBV7-8	-	TRBJ2-7	-	TGTGCCAGCAGCCACAGGGTTTCCTACGAGCAGTACTTC	CASSHRVSYEQYF
TRBV6-5	-	TRBJ1-4	TRBD1	TGTGCCAGCAGACTCGGGACAGGGGGAGGTGAAAAACTGTTTTTT	CASRLGTGGGEKLFF
TRBV7-2	-	TRBJ1-5	TRBD1	TGTGCCAGCAGGGCGACAGGGGCCAGCAATCAGCCCCAGCATTTT	CASRATGASNQPQHF
TRBV5-4	-	TRBJ2-3	TRBD2	TGTGCCAGCAGCTTGCGGACTAGCGGGGGGGCAGATACGCAGTATTTT	CASSLRTSGGADTQYF
TRBV6-5	-	TRBJ2-7	TRBD1	TGTGCCAGCAGTTACTCCGGGACAGGGAACCACGAGCAGTACTTC	CASSYSGTGNHEQYF
TRBV19	once	TRBJ2-5	-	TGTGCCAGTAGTATCCGACTAGGTCAAGAGACCCAGTACTTC	CASSIRLGQETQYF
TRBV5-8	-	TRBJ1-3	TRBD1	TGTGCCAGCAGCACCGGGACAGGGGGCGGTGGAAACACCATATATTTT	CASSTGTGGGGNTIYF
TRBV5-1	-	TRBJ2-3	-	TGCGCCAGCAGCTTGGAGGCAGGGCGTAGCACAGATACGCAGTATTTT	CASSLEAGRSTDTQYF
TRBV5-5	-	TRBJ1-6	-	TGTGCCAGCAGAGACCAGCGGTCCTATAATTCACCCCTCCACTTT	CASRDQRSYNSPLHF
TRBV7-2	once	TRBJ2-1	TRBD2	TGTGCCAGCAGCTTAGTCCTGGCGGGGGAGGATTTTGAGCAGTTCTTC	CASSLVLAGEDFEQFF
TRBV7-9	-	TRBJ1-3	TRBD1	TGTGCCAGCAGCGAACAGGGGTCTGGAAACACCATATATTTT	CASSEQGSGNTIYF
TRBV7-9	-	TRBJ2-5	TRBD2	TGTGCCAGCAGCTTACAAAGCGGGGCGACGGCCCAGTACTTC	CASSLQSGATAQYF
TRBV11-2	-	TRBJ2-7	TRBD1	TGTGCCAGCAGCTTAAGACAGGGGGCCTTCGAGCAGTACTTC	CASSLRQGAFEQYF
TRBV6-5	-	TRBJ1-2	-	TGTGCCAGCAGGGCCGCCATCAGGGGATCCTATGGCTACACCTTC	CASRAAIRGSYGYTF
TRBV5-4	-	TRBJ2-1	-	TGTGCCAGCAGCCTTAGTGGGGGGAATGAGCAGTTCTTC	CASSLSGGNEQFF
TRBV21-1	-	TRBJ1-1	-	TGTGCCACTCCGGGACAGAGGCTCAAGAGGAAGGCTTTCTTT	CATPGQRLKRKAFF
TRBV6-6	-	TRBJ2-3	TRBD1	TGTGCCAGCAGGCGATTTTACAGGGGAACCACAGATACGCAGTATTTT	CASRRFYRGTTDTQYF
TRBV5-1	-	TRBJ1-6	TRBD1	TGCGCCAGCAGCTCAGGGACAGGGGAATATAATTCACCCCTCCACTTT	CASSSGTGEYNSPLHF
TRBV5-1	-	TRBJ1-6	-	TGCGCCAGCAGCTTGGATACCGGGAATAATTCACCCCTCCACTTT	CASSLDTGNNSPLHF
TRBV11-2	-	TRBJ2-1	TRBD2	TGTGCCAGCAGTTTAACCGGGACTAGATACAATGAGCAGTTCTTC	CASSLTGTRYNEQFF
TRBV2	-	TRBJ2-7	-	TGTGCCAGCAGATCGGGACTCTACGAGCAGTACTTC	CASRSGLYEQYF
TRBV4-1	-	TRBJ2-7	TRBD1	TGCGCCAGCAGCGCGGACAGGGGGTTCTACGAGCAGTACTTC	CASSADRGFYEQYF
TRBV5-6	-	TRBJ1-2	TRBD1	TGTGCCAGCAGCTTGGAGGAAGACAGGGGCTATGGCTACACCTTC	CASSLEEDRGYGYTF
TRBV5-4	-	TRBJ1-6	-	TGTGCCAGCAGCTTGTATGTGACAGATAATTCACCCCTCCACTTT	CASSLYVTDNSPLHF
TRBV5-1	few	TRBJ2-7	TRBD2	TGCGCCAGCAGCCCTGGACTAGCGGGGGACCTACTCTACGAGCAGTACTTC	CASSPGLAGDLLYEQYF
TRBV11-2	-	TRBJ2-1	TRBD2	TGTGCCAGCAGCTCCGGGACTAGCGGGGGGGGCAATGAGCAGTTCTTC	CASSSGTSGGGNEQFF
TRBV7-9	-	TRBJ2-1	-	TGTGCCAGCAGCTCCCCGACGGAGGGGAGGGGGAACTATGAGCAGTTCTTC	CASSSPTEGRGNYEQFF
TRBV7-2	-	TRBJ1-6	-	TGTGCCAGCAGCTCATGGGACACTGGATCACCCCTCCACTTT	CASSSWDTGSPLHF
TRBV4-2	once	TRBJ1-2	-	TGTGCCAGCAGCCAAGACGGGGTCCAGGGAGGAGAGAATGGCTACACCTTC	CASSQDGVQGGENGYTF
TRBV7-2	-	TRBJ2-5	TRBD2	TGTGCCAGCAGCTTTAACCGGGGGGGCCTTGAGACCCAGTACTTC	CASSFNRGGLETQYF
TRBV5-4	-	TRBJ1-3	-	TGTGCCAGCAGCTTGGGACTCACTGGAAACACCATATATTTT	CASSLGLTGNTIYF
TRBV10-3	-	TRBJ1-1	TRBD1	TGTGCCATCAGGAGGACAGGGGGCGTCGACACTGAAGCTTTCTTT	CAIRRTGGVDTEAFF
TRBV12-3/TRBV12-4	once	TRBJ1-2	-	TGTGCCAGCAGTTCCGGGTCCTATGGCTACACCTTC	CASSSGSYGYTF
TRBV3-1/TRBV3-2	-	TRBJ2-3	-	TGTGCCAGCAGCCCCAGGGCAGATACGCAGTATTTT	CASSPRADTQYF
TRBV19	few	TRBJ1-1	-	TGTGCCAGTAGTAAGTGGCTGAACACTGAAGCTTTCTTT	CASSKWLNTEAFF
TRBV15	once	TRBJ1-4	-	TGTGCCACCAGCCGGGCCGGAGGGCATGAAAAACTGTTTTTT	CATSRAGGHEKLFF
TRBV11-2	-	TRBJ2-7	TRBD1	TGTGCCAGCAGCCCACTACTGGGACAGGTGAGCTCCTACGAGCAGTACTTC	CASSPLLGQVSSYEQYF
TRBV10-2	-	TRBJ1-2	TRBD1	TGCGCCAGCAGTCGCGGGACAGGGAATGGCTACACCTTC	CASSRGTGNGYTF
TRBV10-3	-	TRBJ1-1	TRBD1	TGTGCCATCAGTGACCGGGACAGGGGCTTAAAAGCTTTCTTT	CAISDRDRGLKAFF
TRBV7-2	-	TRBJ2-3	-	TGTGCCAGCAGCTCGGGGCGGGGATCCACTACAGATACGCAGTATTTT	CASSSGRGSTTDTQYF
TRBV15	-	TRBJ1-1	-	TGTGCCACCAGTCCGTCGGTGAACACTGAAGCTTTCTTT	CATSPSVNTEAFF
TRBV19	-	TRBJ1-5	-	TGTGCCAGTAGTATAGTAGGTCGGGAGCCCCAGCATTTT	CASSIVGREPQHF